The 8 T cell receptor beta chains reported below all come from one sample, sequenced in a study of blood T cell repertoires in COVID-19. Here immunoSEQ multiplex PCR was the method, and the copy in TCRdb shows in-frame clones only, minus some. Here the sample spans tens of thousands of clones, over 80% being singletons. Sequencing used peripheral blood. The receptors originated from a woman between 45 and 60 years old in a cohort sampled during active COVID-19.

In its sample, this clone was seen once. The rearrangement uses TRBV11-3 and TRBJ1-4; D uncertain. Germline-derived CDR1 and CDR2 are SGHNT and YENEEA. Trimming took off 2 bases at V and 4 bases at J, with 8 bases between the two ends. The CDR3 covers 14 residues. For the CDR3, the DNA is TGTGCCAGCAGCTTAACGAGAGATAATGAAAAACTGTTTTTT. This gives the protein CASSLTRDNEKLFF.

The chain recombines TRBV6-1 with TRBJ1-1, with TRBD1 matching over 8 bases. J was trimmed by 3 bases and V by 2 bases; bases with no gene match: 8. Germline V gene lookup returns CDR1 MNHNS and CDR2 SASEGT. The CDR3 consists of 16 residues. CDR3 nucleotide sequence: TGTGCCAGCAGTGAAATTGGGGACAGGTTTGACACTGAAGCTTTCTTT. As protein: CASSEIGDRFDTEAFF.

This chain uses TRBV5-1 with TRBJ2-3, with TRBD2 matching 11 bases. This CDR3 contains 16 residues. The V gene end was trimmed by 6 bases and the J gene end by 0 bases; junction bases not matched to a gene: 6. Germline V gives CDR1 SGHRS, CDR2 YFSETQ. CDR3 region: CASNPTSGASTDTQYF. The CDR3 nucleotides read TGCGCCAGCAATCCGACTAGCGGGGCGAGCACAGATACGCAGTATTTT.

V is TRBV29-1 and J is TRBJ2-1; 10 bases fit TRBD2. V dropped 4 bases and J dropped 0; count of bases not matched to a gene: 0. The CDR3 has 14 residues. From germline, CDR1 is SQVTM and CDR2 ANQGSEA. This CDR3 reads CSVGTSGSYNEQFF. The CDR3, as DNA: TGCAGCGTTGGGACTAGCGGCTCCTACAATGAGCAGTTCTTC.

The gene calls are TRBV6-5 and TRBJ2-7; 9 bases align to TRBD1. The J segment lost 3 bases and the V segment lost 6 bases, leaving 6 bases of the junction unmatched. The CDR3 length is 14 residues. Looked up from germline, CDR1 is MNHEY and CDR2 is SVGAGI. DNA of the CDR3: TGTGCCAGCAGACTGGACAGGGGCAACTACGAGCAGTACTTC. The encoded protein is CASRLDRGNYEQYF.

A word on this clone: The DNA is left out, because the CDR3 cannot be placed on it with certainty; the CDR3 is given as TCRdb lists it. This chain joins TRBV12-2 and TRBJ2-2; the listed D gene, TRBD2, was not tested against the DNA. TRBV12-2 is tagged as a pseudogene. The CDR3 length is 19 residues, termini included. The CDR3: CASRPGLFAAGAHTGELFF.

This rearrangement joins TRBV28 to TRBJ2-7, with unresolved D. V was clipped by 6 bases and J by 2 bases, with 11 bases between them. The CDR3 length is 13 residues. Germline lookup yields CDR1 MDHEN and CDR2 SYDVKM. CDR3 loop: CASSPPGTYEQYF. The DNA of the CDR3 is TGTGCCAGCAGCCCCCCAGGAACCTACGAGCAGTACTTC. The whole variable domain, filled in from reference TRBV28 and TRBJ2-7, reads DVKVTQSSRYLVKRTGEKVFLECVQDMDHENMFWYRQDPGLGLRLIYFSYDVKMKEKGDIPEGYSVSREKKERFSLILESASTNQTSMYLCASSPPGTYEQYFGPGTRLTVT.

The rearrangement joins TRBV18 to TRBJ2-1; 13 positions match TRBD2. The germline gives CDR1 KGHSH, CDR2 LQKENI. V lost 4 bases and J lost 2; bases outside the gene matches: 2. The CDR3 is 16 residues long. The CDR3 DNA is TGTGCCAGCTCACGAACTAGCGGGGGGGCCTACAATGAGCAGTTCTTC. This translates into CASSRTSGGAYNEQFF.